One sample yielded the 27 T cell receptor beta chains listed below, sequenced in a study of naive and memory T cell subsets. The beta constant-region primer was an equimolar mix of two oligonucleotides covering TRBC1 and TRBC2. The ligated cDNA underwent four PCR rounds using SP2 and nested alpha and beta constant-region primers. TCRdb re-called the UMI-ligation and nested PCR reads through MiXCR, storing one row per CDR3 protein. The sample shows some 80,000 distinct CDR3 sequences, 9% to 9.5% of them seen only once. The sequencing sample was made of naive CD8+ T cells from blood. These receptors were obtained from a human donor in good health.

This clonotype has at least ten counts. The chain joins TRBV20-1 to TRBJ2-1, with D tentatively TRBD2 (6 bases). Germline assignment: CDR1 DFQATT and CDR2 SNEGSKA (reference sequence). There are 13 residues in the CDR3. Trimming removed 6 bases from V and 4 bases from J, with 13 bases in between. The CDR3 region is CSAGLALYNEQFF. CDR3 DNA sequence: TGCAGTGCCGGGCTAGCGCTATACAATGAGCAGTTCTTC.

Note on this clonotype: A single base separates this from a much larger clone, so it may be a read error. The chain links TRBV20-1 to TRBJ1-2; D gene unclear. The CDR3 sequence is 15 residues long. Germline CDR1 reads DFQATT; CDR2 reads SNEGSKA (reference sequence). CDR3 DNA: TGCAGTGCTAGAGGAGACACCCTAGCTAACTATGGCGACACCTTC. It is translated as CSARGDTLANYGDTF.

This clonotype has a handful of counts. In nucleotides, the CDR3 is TGTGCCAGCAGCTCGGGACTTACGGTGGAGACCCAGTACTTC. Translating gives CASSSGLTVETQYF. V usage is TRBV5-5 and J usage is TRBJ2-5, with a possible D match to TRBD2 (6 bases). This CDR3 contains 14 residues. Germline assignment: CDR1 SGHKS and CDR2 YYEKEE (reference sequence). Trimming pared 3 bases from V and 5 bases from J, leaving 14 bases between.

V usage is TRBV6-2 or TRBV6-3 and J usage is TRBJ2-3; 7 bases map to TRBD2. The germline V gene encodes CDR1 MNHEY and CDR2 SVGEGT. The CDR3 extends over 17 amino acids. Unmatched junction bases numbered 6, after V lost 0 bases and J lost 0 bases. DNA of the CDR3: TGTGCCAGCAGTTACTCTCCACTAGCGCTGAGCACAGATACGCAGTATTTT. Encoded protein: CASSYSPLALSTDTQYF.

This clonotype has ten or more counts. This chain links TRBV4-3 with TRBJ1-5, with D unclear. CDR3 length: 16 residues. V dropped 4 bases and J dropped 3 bases, with 16 bases sitting between them. Per the germline V gene, CDR1 is LGHNA and CDR2 is YSLEER. This CDR3 is CASSPSREGPNQPQHF. In nucleotides, the CDR3 is TGCGCCAGCAGCCCAAGCCGGGAAGGCCCCAATCAGCCCCAGCATTTT.

This clonotype has more than one count but fewer than ten. The chain uses TRBV27 and TRBJ1-2; D is uncertain. Per germline, CDR1 MNHEY and CDR2 SMNVEV (reference sequence). Trimming removed 6 bases at V and 1 base at J, with 15 bases between. The length of the CDR3 is 15 residues. The CDR3 sequence: CASSLTGVGNYGYTF. In DNA, the CDR3 is TGTGCCAGCAGCCTTACGGGTGTTGGTAACTATGGCTACACCTTC.

This clonotype came up many times. The rearrangement joins TRBV7-9 to TRBJ1-1; D not resolved. Trimming took off 1 base at V and 5 bases at J, with 20 bases between the two ends. The V gene's germline CDR1 is SEHNR and CDR2 FQNEAQ (reference sequence). The CDR3 covers 17 residues. CDR3: CASSLDDFRVVRTEAFF. DNA of the CDR3: TGTGCCAGCAGCTTAGATGATTTCCGGGTAGTCCGGACTGAAGCTTTCTTT.

The chain has TRBV4-3 and TRBJ2-4; 11 bases fit TRBD2. Germline CDR1 LGHNA, CDR2 YSLEER. There are 16 residues in the CDR3. With 0 bases clipped from V and 5 bases from J, the junction kept 3 bases outside the gene matches. The CDR3 nucleotides are TGCGCCAGCAGCCAAGATAGCGGGGGGGGGGAAAACATTCAGTACTTC. Encoded protein: CASSQDSGGGENIQYF.

In this sample, this clonotype turned up many times. The chain is built from TRBV29-1 and TRBJ2-1; 7 bases line up with TRBD2. With 5 bases clipped from V and 4 bases from J, the junction kept 11 bases outside the gene matches. There are 15 residues in the CDR3. The germline CDR1 and CDR2 sequences are SQVTM and ANQGSEA. Here the CDR3 DNA reads TGCAGCGTTAGTAAGCGGGATATACCGTACAATGAGCAGTTCTTC. As protein: CSVSKRDIPYNEQFF.

This clonotype showed up just a few times. V is TRBV9 and J is TRBJ2-3, with 7 bases that match TRBD2. V trimming: 0 bases; J trimming: 4 bases; junction bases outside the gene matches: 8. Germline V CDR1 and CDR2: SGDLS, YYNGEE. CDR3 size: 16 residues. The DNA of the CDR3 is TGTGCCAGCAGCGTAGTCGGAGCGGGATGGGCAGATACGCAGTATTTT. This sequence encodes CASSVVGAGWADTQYF.

This clonotype was picked up many times. J is TRBJ1-4 and V is TRBV10-1, with D possibly TRBD1 on 5 matching bases. V lost 3 bases and J lost 8, with 13 bases in between. The CDR3 has 14 residues. Germline CDR1 reads WNHNN; CDR2 reads SYGVQD (reference sequence). In DNA form, the CDR3 reads TGCGCCAGCAGTGACGGGGGGGTCGACGAAAAACTGTTTTTT. This gives the protein CASSDGGVDEKLFF.

This clonotype was counted ten times or more. V gene TRBV29-1 combines with J gene TRBJ2-2, with D perhaps being TRBD1 or TRBD2 (5 bases each). Looked up from germline, CDR1 is SQVTM and CDR2 is ANQGSEA. The CDR3 is 14 residues long. Trimming took 4 bases from V and 1 from J, leaving 10 bases between them. DNA of the CDR3: TGCAGCGTTGGGGGGAATGAGAACACCGGGGAGCTGTTTTTT. As protein: CSVGGNENTGELFF.

This clonotype came up a few times. The chain couples TRBV5-5 to TRBJ2-7; D uncertain. Trimming cost V 4 bases and J 0 bases, with 11 bases left between them. CDR1 and CDR2 from the germline V gene are SGHKS and YYEKEE (reference sequence). The CDR3 length is 14 residues. The DNA of the CDR3 is TGTGCCAGCAGCCCGGAGATGGGCTCCTACGAGCAGTACTTC. As protein: CASSPEMGSYEQYF. The entire variable domain, with the rest obtained from reference TRBV5-5 and TRBJ2-7, is as follows: DAGVTQSPTHLIKTRGQQVTLRCSPISGHKSVSWYQQVLGQGPQFIFQYYEKEERGRGNFPDRFSARQFPNYSSELNVNALLLGDSALYLCASSPEMGSYEQYFGPGTRLTVT.

The table lists this clonotype with many counts. CDR3: CSGWAGGLQETQYF. The CDR3 DNA reads TGCAGCGGGTGGGCTGGCGGATTACAAGAGACCCAGTACTTC. V is TRBV29-1 and J is TRBJ2-5, with no clear D. Per the germline V gene, CDR1 is SQVTM and CDR2 is ANQGSEA. The CDR3 has 14 residues. The V end lost 7 bases, the J end lost 2 bases, and 17 bases lay between the germline ends.

There are a few counts of this clonotype. The CDR3 region has the DNA TGTGCCAGCAGCCAGAGGGACAGGGGGACTGGAAACACCATATATTTT. It codes for CASSQRDRGTGNTIYF. The genes are TRBV2 and TRBJ1-3; 11 bases agree with TRBD1. Trimming removed 6 bases from V and 2 bases from J; junction bases left unmatched: 6. The CDR3 is 16 residues long. Germline CDR1 reads SNHLY; CDR2 reads FYNNEI.

Only a few counts were recorded for this clonotype. The V call is TRBV28, the J call TRBJ2-5; D unresolved. Germline CDR1 MDHEN, CDR2 SYDVKM. The CDR3 loop spans 13 amino acids. The germline V and J ends were trimmed by 3 bases and 5 bases, with 10 bases remaining between them. The CDR3 is CASSFLPQETQYF. Written as DNA, the CDR3 is TGTGCCAGCAGTTTTCTTCCCCAGGAGACCCAGTACTTC.

This clonotype has ten or more counts. This chain uses TRBV10-3 with TRBJ2-3, with D tentatively TRBD1 (5 bases). The CDR3 is 14 amino acids. Trimming cost V 10 bases and J 0 bases, with 14 bases left between them. Germline loops: CDR1 ENHRY, CDR2 SYGVKD. The CDR3 DNA reads TGTGCCACATTAGGGGATGATAGCACAGATACGCAGTATTTT. Translated, it gives CATLGDDSTDTQYF.

This clonotype was picked up many times. The chain has TRBV7-8 and TRBJ2-3; TRBD2 agrees at 9 bases. The CDR3 has 18 residues. V lost 0 bases, J lost 3 bases, and 10 bases stayed unmatched. Looked up from germline, CDR1 is SGHVS and CDR2 is FQNEAQ. CDR3 sequence (DNA): TGTGCCAGCAGCTTAGCGTCCCTAGCGGGACTTTTGACAGATACGCAGTATTTT. It is translated as CASSLASLAGLLTDTQYF.

This clonotype occurred many times. V is TRBV29-1 and J is TRBJ2-7, with 7 bases identical to TRBD2. The CDR3 contains 11 residues. V was clipped by 2 bases and J by 9 bases; unmatched bases: 4. The germline CDR1 and CDR2 sequences are SQVTM and ANQGSEA. The CDR3 DNA reads as TGCAGCGTTGAACTCAGGGAGGGGCAGTACTTC. Translating it yields CSVELREGQYF.

This clonotype was recorded a few times. The rearrangement uses TRBV7-9 and TRBJ2-7; 9 nucleotides match TRBD1. After removal of 4 bases from V and 2 bases from J, the junction contained 6 bases not matched to a gene. Germline assignment: CDR1 SEHNR and CDR2 FQNEAQ (reference sequence). This CDR3 contains 15 residues. The CDR3 region is CASSSAGTGPYEQYF. CDR3 DNA: TGTGCCAGCAGCTCGGCCGGGACAGGGCCCTACGAGCAGTACTTC. The full variable domain, its missing parts supplied by reference TRBV7-9 and TRBJ2-7, is DTGVSQNPRHKITKRGQNVTFRCDPISEHNRLYWYRQTLGQGPEFLTYFQNEAQLEKSRLLSDRFSAERPKGSFSTLEIQRTEQGDSAMYLCASSSAGTGPYEQYFGPGTRLTVT.

This clonotype turned up a few times. The gene calls are TRBV9 and TRBJ2-4; D gene uncertain. V was trimmed by 0 bases and J by 1 base, leaving 8 bases between them. CDR3 length: 15 amino acids. The germline CDR1 and CDR2 sequences are SGDLS and YYNGEE. The CDR3 DNA follows: TGTGCCAGCAGCGTAGAAGGCAGGGCCAAAAACATTCAGTACTTC. Translation: CASSVEGRAKNIQYF.

The J gene is TRBJ1-5, the V gene TRBV6-1; TRBD1 matches 7 bases. With 3 bases clipped from V and 1 base from J, the junction kept 0 bases outside the gene matches. Looked up from germline, CDR1 is MNHNS and CDR2 is SASEGT. This CDR3 comprises 14 residues. CDR3 residues: CASSEGQSNQPQHF. Here the CDR3 DNA reads TGTGCCAGCAGTGAGGGACAGAGCAATCAGCCCCAGCATTTT.

Only a few counts were recorded for this clonotype. The chain couples TRBV29-1 to TRBJ1-2; 10 bases map to TRBD1. Looked up from germline, CDR1 is SQVTM and CDR2 is ANQGSEA. V lost 2 bases to trimming and J lost 2 bases; unmatched junction nucleotides: 5. The length of the CDR3 is 15 residues. The CDR3 region is CSVEPGQGVNYGYTF. The CDR3 bases are TGCAGCGTTGAACCCGGACAGGGGGTCAACTATGGCTACACCTTC.

This clonotype was counted at least ten times. CDR3 coding DNA: TGTGCCAGCAGTCTAACCTGGTACGAGCAGTACTTC. It encodes CASSLTWYEQYF. The chain links TRBV12-3 or TRBV12-4 to TRBJ2-7; no clear D gene. Trimming pared 5 bases from V and 4 bases from J, leaving 9 bases between. This CDR3 is 12 amino acids long.

The table lists this clonotype with many counts. V gene TRBV30 combines with J gene TRBJ1-1; D is uncertain. CDR1 is GTSNPN, CDR2 SVGIG, per germline (reference sequence). The V gene lost 2 bases and the J gene lost 8 bases, with 9 bases spanning the gap. CDR3 length: 11 amino acids. The CDR3 protein is CAWSFPTEAFF. As DNA, the CDR3 is TGTGCCTGGAGTTTCCCGACCGAAGCTTTCTTT.

The chain uses TRBV11-2 and TRBJ2-1; 9 nucleotides match TRBD1. This CDR3 comprises 15 residues. V lost 4 bases to trimming and J lost 0 bases; unmatched junction nucleotides: 1. The germline CDR1 and CDR2 sequences are SGHAT and FQNNGV. The CDR3: CASSSTGGSYNEQFF. The CDR3 DNA sequence: TGTGCCAGCAGCTCGACAGGGGGCTCCTACAATGAGCAGTTCTTC.

The chain links TRBV4-1 to TRBJ2-3; D ambiguous. The CDR3 is made up of 15 amino acids. Trimming shortened V by 1 base and J by 0 bases, and 8 bases separated the two germline ends. Germline values: CDR1 MGHRA, CDR2 YSYEKL. The CDR3 nucleotides are TGCGCCAGCAGCCAAGCGCGGTATAGCACAGATACGCAGTATTTT. This encodes CASSQARYSTDTQYF.